A selection of T cell receptor beta chains follows, all from one sample in a study of T cells in Graves' hyperthyroidism and ophthalmopathy. Via MiXCR, TCRdb re-called the multiplex PCR reads, giving one row per CDR3 protein. The repertoire holds hundreds of thousands of distinct CDR3 sequences, with 25% as singletons. Sequencing input: blood. The origin of the receptors is a man aged 45-65 years with Graves' hyperthyroidism. Both conserved end residues are trimmed from each CDR3.

j_gene: TRBJ2-3; v_gene: TRBV7-8; CDR3aa: ASSLAVRGRTDTQY
j_gene: TRBJ2-2; v_gene: TRBV7-6; CDR3aa: ASSLVERNTGELF
j_gene: TRBJ2-1; v_gene: TRBV3-1; CDR3aa: AGSQDFVAHNEQF
j_gene: TRBJ2-4; v_gene: TRBV12-3/TRBV12-4; CDR3aa: ASRQTENIQY
j_gene: TRBJ1-4; v_gene: TRBV3-1; CDR3aa: ASSQERNEKLF
j_gene: TRBJ2-5; v_gene: TRBV12-3/TRBV12-4; CDR3aa: ASSNSGRARETQY
j_gene: TRBJ1-2; v_gene: TRBV2; CDR3aa: ASSMGQNYGYT
j_gene: TRBJ2-7; v_gene: TRBV28; CDR3aa: ASRTSGGLAGGPYEQY
j_gene: TRBJ2-3; v_gene: TRBV5-1; CDR3aa: ATARNPSGRGSTDTQY
j_gene: TRBJ2-1; v_gene: TRBV29-1; CDR3aa: SALWGARGDEQF
j_gene: TRBJ1-1; v_gene: TRBV28; CDR3aa: ASSFSRPEAF
j_gene: TRBJ2-3; v_gene: TRBV12-3/TRBV12-4; CDR3aa: ASRRGGFTDTQY
j_gene: TRBJ2-7; v_gene: TRBV18; CDR3aa: ASSGVRYEQY
j_gene: TRBJ2-3; v_gene: TRBV20-1; CDR3aa: SARGKEHTQY
j_gene: TRBJ2-4; v_gene: TRBV28; CDR3aa: ASSPRTGRAKNIQY
j_gene: TRBJ2-1; v_gene: TRBV3-1; CDR3aa: ASSQDTSTARSGEQF
j_gene: TRBJ1-2; v_gene: TRBV20-1; CDR3aa: SARVGYGYT
j_gene: TRBJ1-1; v_gene: TRBV6-1; CDR3aa: ASSENRDSEAF
j_gene: TRBJ2-5; v_gene: TRBV5-1; CDR3aa: ASSLRDILQETQY
j_gene: TRBJ2-3; v_gene: TRBV2; CDR3aa: ASSVSLAGGTDTQY
j_gene: TRBJ1-2; v_gene: TRBV2; CDR3aa: ASSPGTGPYSYT
j_gene: TRBJ2-1; v_gene: TRBV20-1; CDR3aa: SACTLASPLQYGQF
j_gene: TRBJ2-7; v_gene: TRBV3-1; CDR3aa: ASSQGLAGSYEQY
j_gene: TRBJ2-2; v_gene: TRBV9; CDR3aa: ASSISGTNTGELF
j_gene: TRBJ1-1; v_gene: TRBV7-2; CDR3aa: ASSLEDRGLAF
j_gene: TRBJ2-7; v_gene: TRBV28; CDR3aa: ASSPLLAESSYEQY
j_gene: TRBJ2-5; v_gene: TRBV6-5; CDR3aa: ASSYSGRPYNQETQY
j_gene: TRBJ2-7; v_gene: TRBV27; CDR3aa: ASSLSGQRNYEQY
j_gene: TRBJ2-4; v_gene: TRBV14; CDR3aa: ASSQLGESIQY
j_gene: TRBJ1-5; v_gene: TRBV15; CDR3aa: ATSRDRGHSNQPQH
j_gene: TRBJ2-1; v_gene: TRBV20-1; CDR3aa: SARRLAENEQF
j_gene: TRBJ1-5; v_gene: TRBV27; CDR3aa: ASSGRQGAYQPQH
j_gene: TRBJ2-5; v_gene: TRBV11-2; CDR3aa: ASSFNSGSQETQY
j_gene: TRBJ2-1; v_gene: TRBV5-1; CDR3aa: ASSLAGGRGYNEQF
j_gene: TRBJ1-2; v_gene: TRBV10-3; CDR3aa: AISESTSLYGYT
j_gene: TRBJ2-1; v_gene: TRBV2; CDR3aa: ASSGLAGLSYNEQF
j_gene: TRBJ2-7; v_gene: TRBV12-3/TRBV12-4; CDR3aa: ASSLRGTGLAFYEQY
j_gene: TRBJ2-1; v_gene: TRBV5-1; CDR3aa: ASSFGLALFRSYNEQF
j_gene: TRBJ2-1; v_gene: TRBV12-3/TRBV12-4; CDR3aa: ASSLGTVEGEQF
j_gene: TRBJ2-7; v_gene: TRBV18; CDR3aa: ASSPPGWDSYEQY